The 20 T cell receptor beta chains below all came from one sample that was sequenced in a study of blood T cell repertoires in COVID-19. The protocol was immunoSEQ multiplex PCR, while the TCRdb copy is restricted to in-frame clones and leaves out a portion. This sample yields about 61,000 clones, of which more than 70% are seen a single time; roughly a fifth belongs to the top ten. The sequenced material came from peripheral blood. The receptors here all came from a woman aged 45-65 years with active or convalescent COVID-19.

As DNA, the CDR3 is TGTGCCAGTAACGCGCCTGTCCAGTACTTC. This codes for CASNAPVQYF. This sequence joins TRBV6-6 and TRBJ2-5; D call uncertain. The CDR3 is made up of 10 amino acids. Germline CDR1 is MNHNY and CDR2 is SVGAGI (reference sequence). V lost 9 bases and J lost 10, with 12 bases in between.

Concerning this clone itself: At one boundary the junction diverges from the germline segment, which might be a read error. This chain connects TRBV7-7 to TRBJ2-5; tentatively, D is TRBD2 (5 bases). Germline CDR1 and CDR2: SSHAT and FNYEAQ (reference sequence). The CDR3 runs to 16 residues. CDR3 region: CASSLLIGVGAETQYF. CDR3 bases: TGTGCTAGCAGCTTATTGATCGGGGTGGGAGCAGAGACCCAGTACTTC.

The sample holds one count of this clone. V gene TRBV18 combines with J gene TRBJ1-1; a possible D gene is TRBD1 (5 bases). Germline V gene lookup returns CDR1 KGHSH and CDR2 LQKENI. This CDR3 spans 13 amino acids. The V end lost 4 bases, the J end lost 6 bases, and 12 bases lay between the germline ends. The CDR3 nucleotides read TGTGCCAGCTCACAATCAGGGTATGCTGAAGCTTTCTTT. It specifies CASSQSGYAEAFF.

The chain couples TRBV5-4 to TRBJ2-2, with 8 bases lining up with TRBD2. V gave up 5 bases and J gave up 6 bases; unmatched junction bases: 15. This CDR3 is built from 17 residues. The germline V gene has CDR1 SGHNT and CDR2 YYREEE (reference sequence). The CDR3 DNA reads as TGTGCCAGCAGTCCGGTGGGAAGCGGGAGTACCCCCGGGGAGCTGTTTTTT. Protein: CASSPVGSGSTPGELFF.

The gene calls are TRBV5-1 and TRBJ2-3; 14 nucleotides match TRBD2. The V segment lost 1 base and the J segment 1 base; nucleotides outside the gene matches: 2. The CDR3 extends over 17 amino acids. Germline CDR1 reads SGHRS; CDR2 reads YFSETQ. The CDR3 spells CASSLTGLAGGTDTQYF. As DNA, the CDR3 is TGCGCCAGCAGCTTGACGGGACTAGCGGGAGGCACAGATACGCAGTATTTT.

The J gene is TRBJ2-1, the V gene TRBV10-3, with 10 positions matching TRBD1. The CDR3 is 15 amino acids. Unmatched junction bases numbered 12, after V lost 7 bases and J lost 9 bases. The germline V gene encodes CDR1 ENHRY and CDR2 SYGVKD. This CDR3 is CAIKAGTGVWGEQFF. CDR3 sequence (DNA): TGTGCCATCAAAGCCGGGACAGGGGTTTGGGGTGAGCAGTTCTTC.

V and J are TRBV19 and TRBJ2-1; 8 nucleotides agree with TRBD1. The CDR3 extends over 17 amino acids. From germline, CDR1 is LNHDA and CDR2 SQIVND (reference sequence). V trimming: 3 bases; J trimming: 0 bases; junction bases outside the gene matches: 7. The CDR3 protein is CASSIRTGLSSYNEQFF. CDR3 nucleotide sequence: TGTGCCAGTAGTATTAGGACAGGGTTGAGCTCCTACAATGAGCAGTTCTTC.

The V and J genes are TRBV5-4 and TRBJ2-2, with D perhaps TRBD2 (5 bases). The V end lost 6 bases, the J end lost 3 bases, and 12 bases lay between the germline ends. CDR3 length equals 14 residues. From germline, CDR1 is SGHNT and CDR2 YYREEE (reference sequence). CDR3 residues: CASTDKGDTGELFF. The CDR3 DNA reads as TGTGCCAGCACCGATAAGGGAGACACCGGGGAGCTGTTTTTT.

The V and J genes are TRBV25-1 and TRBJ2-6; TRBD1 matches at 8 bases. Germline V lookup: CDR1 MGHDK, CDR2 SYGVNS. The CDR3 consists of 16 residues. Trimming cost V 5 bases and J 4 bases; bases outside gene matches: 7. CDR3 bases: TGTGCCAGCAGTCAAGACCAGGGGGCCGGGGCCAACGTCCTGACTTTC. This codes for CASSQDQGAGANVLTF.

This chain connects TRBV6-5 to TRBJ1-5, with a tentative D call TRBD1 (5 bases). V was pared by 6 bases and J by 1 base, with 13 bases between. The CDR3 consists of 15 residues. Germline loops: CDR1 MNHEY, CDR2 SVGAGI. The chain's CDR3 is CASSPRDSSNQPQHF. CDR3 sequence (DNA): TGTGCCAGCAGCCCGAGGGACTCGAGCAATCAGCCCCAGCATTTT.

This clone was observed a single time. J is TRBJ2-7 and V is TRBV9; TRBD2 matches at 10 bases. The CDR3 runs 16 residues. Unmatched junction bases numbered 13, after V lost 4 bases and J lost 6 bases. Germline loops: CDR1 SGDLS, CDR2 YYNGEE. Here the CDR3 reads CASSPRDSGGTGEQYF. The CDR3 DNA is TGTGCCAGCAGCCCCCGAGATAGCGGGGGGACCGGCGAGCAGTACTTC.

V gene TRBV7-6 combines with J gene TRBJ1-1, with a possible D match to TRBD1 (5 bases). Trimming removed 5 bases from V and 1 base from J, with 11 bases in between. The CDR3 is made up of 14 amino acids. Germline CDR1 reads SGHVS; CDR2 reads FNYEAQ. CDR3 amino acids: CASSVDRQNTEAFF. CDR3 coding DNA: TGTGCCAGCAGCGTCGACAGACAGAACACTGAAGCTTTCTTT.

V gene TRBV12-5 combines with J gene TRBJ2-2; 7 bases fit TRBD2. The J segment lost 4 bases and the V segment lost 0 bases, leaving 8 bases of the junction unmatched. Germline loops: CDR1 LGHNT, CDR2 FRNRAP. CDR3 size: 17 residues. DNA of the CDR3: TGTGCTAGTGGTTTGGTACGGAATAGCGGGCCCACCGGGGAGCTGTTTTTT. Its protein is CASGLVRNSGPTGELFF.

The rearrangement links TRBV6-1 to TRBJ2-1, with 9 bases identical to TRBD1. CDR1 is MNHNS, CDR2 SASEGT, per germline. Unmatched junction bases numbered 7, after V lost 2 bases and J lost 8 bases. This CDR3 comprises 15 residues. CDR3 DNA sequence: TGTGCCAGCAGTGAAATCGGGACAGGGAGGGATGAGCAGTTCTTC. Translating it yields CASSEIGTGRDEQFF.

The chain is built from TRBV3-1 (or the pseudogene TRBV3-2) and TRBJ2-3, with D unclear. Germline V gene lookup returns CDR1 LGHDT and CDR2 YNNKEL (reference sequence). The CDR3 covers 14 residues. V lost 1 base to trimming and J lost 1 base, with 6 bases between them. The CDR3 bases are TGTGCCAGCAGCCAAGGACTGGGCACAGATACGCAGTATTTT. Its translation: CASSQGLGTDTQYF.

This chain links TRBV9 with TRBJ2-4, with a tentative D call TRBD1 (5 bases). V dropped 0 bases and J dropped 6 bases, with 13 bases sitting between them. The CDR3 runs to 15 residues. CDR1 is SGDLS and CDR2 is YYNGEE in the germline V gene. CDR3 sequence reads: CASSVGGQGVNIQYF. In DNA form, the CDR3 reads TGTGCCAGCAGCGTAGGGGGCCAGGGTGTAAACATTCAGTACTTC.

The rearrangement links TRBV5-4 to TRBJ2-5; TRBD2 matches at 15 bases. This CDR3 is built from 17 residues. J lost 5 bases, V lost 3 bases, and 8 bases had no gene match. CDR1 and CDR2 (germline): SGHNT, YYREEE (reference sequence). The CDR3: CASSSQGLAGGRETQYF. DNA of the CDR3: TGTGCCAGCAGCTCCCAGGGACTAGCGGGAGGTCGGGAGACCCAGTACTTC.

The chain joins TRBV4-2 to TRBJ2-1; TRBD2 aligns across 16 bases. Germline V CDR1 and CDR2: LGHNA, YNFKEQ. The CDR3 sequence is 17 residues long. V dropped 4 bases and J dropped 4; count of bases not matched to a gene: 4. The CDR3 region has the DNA TGTGCCAGCAGCCCTGAGGGACTAGCGGGAGGGTACAATGAGCAGTTCTTC. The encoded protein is CASSPEGLAGGYNEQFF.

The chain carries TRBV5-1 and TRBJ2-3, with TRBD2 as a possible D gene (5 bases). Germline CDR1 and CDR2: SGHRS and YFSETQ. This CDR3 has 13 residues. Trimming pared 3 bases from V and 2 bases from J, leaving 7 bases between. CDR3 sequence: CASSSGFTDTQYF. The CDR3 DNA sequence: TGCGCCAGCAGCTCGGGGTTCACAGATACGCAGTATTTT. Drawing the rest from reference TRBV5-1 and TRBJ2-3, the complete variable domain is KAGVTQTPRYLIKTRGQQVTLSCSPISGHRSVSWYQQTPGQGLQFLFEYFSETQRNKGNFPGRFSGRQFSNSRSEMNVSTLELGDSALYLCASSSGFTDTQYFGPGTRLTVL.

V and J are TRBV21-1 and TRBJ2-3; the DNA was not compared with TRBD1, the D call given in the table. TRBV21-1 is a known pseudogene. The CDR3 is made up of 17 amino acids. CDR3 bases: TGTGCCAGCAGCCTACGGACCGGGACAGGGGAGTCAGATACGCAGTATTTT. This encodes CASSLRTGTGESDTQYF.